What follows is one T cell receptor (beta chain) and its context. The V end was cut by 7 bases, the J end by 0 bases, with 16 bases between. The CDR3 totals 15 residues. The germline V gene encodes CDR1 GTSNPN and CDR2 SVGIG (reference sequence). RNA transcripts yielded amplified TCR beta CDR3 regions. The primer set for the first-round RT-PCR of the TCR CDR3 was HTBI. MiXCR, run by TCRdb on the multiplex PCR reads, gives a single entry per CDR3 protein. The sample shows over 500,000 distinct CDR3 sequences, approximately 17% of them seen only once. This entry belongs to a study of T cells in Graves' hyperthyroidism and ophthalmopathy.

The TCR was taken from a woman between 18 and 29 years old with Graves' ophthalmopathy. The source material was blood. J is TRBJ1-3 and V is TRBV30; no reliable D call. The CDR3 region is CASTGSRISGNTIYF. The CDR3 nucleotides read TGTGCCTCTACGGGATCTAGGATCTCTGGAAACACCATATATTTT.